This T cell receptor beta chain was captured in a study of T-cell reconstitution after alpha-beta-depleted transplantation in children. Germline values: CDR1 ENHRY, CDR2 SYGVKD. V lost 8 bases to trimming and J lost 4 bases, with 14 bases between them. The length of the CDR3 is 13 residues. Researchers prepared the TCRbeta library using unique molecular identifiers, the study reports. Via MiXCR, TCRdb re-called the PCR reads, giving one row per CDR3 protein. The repertoire includes hundreds of thousands of distinct CDR3 sequences, approximately 13% of them detected once, and 2% to 2.5% sits in the top ten. This clonotype was observed a few times.

The TCR comes from a male patient younger than 18 who had a stem cell transplant for acute myeloid leukemia, so the T cells may come from the graft donor. The chain employs TRBV10-3 and TRBJ2-5, with D perhaps given as TRBD1 or TRBD2 (5 bases each). The sample was PBMCs, mostly from graft donor cells, taken 360 days after TCRalphabeta/CD19-depleted stem cell transplant. CDR3 residues: CAISTGTVETQYF. As DNA, the CDR3 is TGTGCCATCTCGACCGGGACGGTAGAGACCCAGTACTTC.